This T cell receptor beta chain was found in a study of cytomegalovirus exposure and HLA in healthy donors. The PCR ran on 60 Vbeta and 13 Jbeta primers. Profiled with immunoSEQ multiplex PCR; TCRdb holds only in-frame clones, not every one. Its table records approximately 140,000 clones. The CDR3 is 15 amino acids. Trimming cost V 6 bases and J 1 base; bases outside gene matches: 7. Germline values: CDR1 SGHNT, CDR2 YYREEE (reference sequence). Turning to this clone: As yet, its antigen is unknown.

Study-level results: In an earlier analysis, productive rearrangement rates for most beta V segments clustered near 87% or 30%.

This chain links TRBV5-4 with TRBJ2-5, with 9 bases aligning to TRBD2. The sample was PBMCs. The TCR originated in a middle-aged man in good health and CMV-seronegative. The DNA of the CDR3 is TGTGCCAGCACCTTTGCGGGGGGGGCCCAAGAGACCCAGTACTTC. Translating it yields CASTFAGGAQETQYF.